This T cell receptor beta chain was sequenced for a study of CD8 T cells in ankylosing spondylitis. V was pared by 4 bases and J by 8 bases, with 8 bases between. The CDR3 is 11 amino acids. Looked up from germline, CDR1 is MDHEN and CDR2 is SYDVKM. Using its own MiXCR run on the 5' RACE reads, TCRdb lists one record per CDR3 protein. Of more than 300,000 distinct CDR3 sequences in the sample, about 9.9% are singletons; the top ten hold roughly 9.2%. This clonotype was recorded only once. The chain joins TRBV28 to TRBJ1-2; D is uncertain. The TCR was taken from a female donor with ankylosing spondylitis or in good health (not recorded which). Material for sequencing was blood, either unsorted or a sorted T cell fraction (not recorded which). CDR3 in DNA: TGTGCCAGCAGTTCCCCCCAGGGCTACACCTTC. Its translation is CASSSPQGYTF.